Presented here are 20 T cell receptor beta chains from one specimen sequenced in a study of metastatic and nonmetastatic thyroid tumors. Thyroid surgery was preceded by no treatment in any patient. With MiXCR, TCRdb reprocessed the PCR reads. Here the sample spans over 35,000 clones, roughly 14% being singletons. Sequencing was performed on blood. These receptors were taken from a female donor with papillary thyroid cancer or a benign thyroid nodule (not recorded which). Some clones in this sample may be carry-over from other donors' samples.

This clone was observed many times. The chain joins TRBV2 to TRBJ2-5, with 14 bases lining up with TRBD2. The CDR3 has 16 residues. Germline CDR1 reads SNHLY; CDR2 reads FYNNEI. Losses at the gene ends were 8 bases for V and 2 bases for J; bases not matched to a gene: 7. CDR3 loop: CASCIGTSGSQETQYF. DNA of the CDR3: TGTGCCAGCTGTATTGGGACTAGCGGGAGTCAAGAGACCCAGTACTTC.

Of note for this clone: Likely a read error: the CDR3 ends without its conserved phenylalanine or tryptophan. The chain combines TRBV20-1 with TRBJ2-2; TRBD2 agrees at 13 bases. From germline, CDR1 is DFQATT and CDR2 SNEGSKA (reference sequence). There are 14 residues in the CDR3. The CDR3 sequence: CSAPLAGGGGGLFS. CDR3 bases: TGCAGTGCCCCACTAGCGGGAGGGGGCGGGGGGCTGTTTTCT.

Note on this clone: The missing conserved phenylalanine or tryptophan at the end of this CDR3 makes a read error likely. The J gene is TRBJ1-2, the V gene TRBV16, with TRBD1 as a possible D gene (5 bases). The CDR3 totals 13 residues. V gave up 3 bases and J gave up 5 bases, with 10 bases separating them. Per the germline V gene, CDR1 is KGHSY and CDR2 is FQNENV. In DNA, the CDR3 is TGTGCCAGCAGCCAGTCAGGGATTTATGGCTACACCCTC. Translated: CASSQSGIYGYTL.

This clone was seen many times. The chain recombines TRBV7-3 with TRBJ2-1; D is ambiguous. V was clipped by 3 bases and J by 5 bases, with 8 bases between them. The CDR3 runs to 13 residues. Germline V gene data show CDR1 as SGHTA and CDR2 as FQGTGA. Here the CDR3 DNA reads TGTGCCAGCAGCTTGGGCACTAACAATGAGCAGTTCTTC. Its translation: CASSLGTNNEQFF. Using reference TRBV7-3 and TRBJ2-1 for the parts outside the CDR3, the full variable domain is GAGVSQTPSNKVTEKGKYVELRCDPISGHTALYWYRQSLGQGPEFLIYFQGTGAADDSGLPNDRFFAVRPEGSVSTLKIQRTERGDSAVYLCASSLGTNNEQFFGPGTRLTVL.

This clone was counted many times. The rearrangement joins TRBV10-3 to TRBJ1-1; unclear D gene. V was cut by 4 bases and J by 1 base, with 7 bases left in between. Germline V gives CDR1 ENHRY, CDR2 SYGVKD. The CDR3 runs to 13 residues. The CDR3 DNA sequence: TGTGCCATCAGTGCGTTTAAGAACACTGAAGCTTTCTTT. Translating gives CAISAFKNTEAFF.

This clone showed up many times. The chain joins TRBV4-1 to TRBJ2-7; TRBD2 aligns across 11 bases. Per the germline V gene, CDR1 is MGHRA and CDR2 is YSYEKL. The trim removed 4 bases at V and 6 bases at J, leaving 5 bases unmatched. The CDR3 has 14 amino acids. The CDR3 DNA reads as TGCGCCAGCAGCCCCGCCCTAGCGGGAGGCGAGCAGTACTTC. It yields the protein CASSPALAGGEQYF.

This chain uses TRBV12-3 or TRBV12-4 with TRBJ1-2; D call uncertain. V lost 6 bases and J lost 1, with 9 bases in between. This CDR3 comprises 13 residues. The CDR3, as DNA: TGTGCCAGCAGATTGAGGTTTAACTATGGCTACACCTTC. It translates to CASRLRFNYGYTF.

This clone was recorded at least ten times. The chain joins TRBV5-6 to TRBJ2-5, with 11 nucleotides matching TRBD2. This CDR3 is built from 15 residues. Germline V gene sequence: CDR1 SGHDT, CDR2 YYEEEE. The trim removed 2 bases at V and 2 bases at J, leaving 2 bases unmatched. The CDR3 is CASSLIAGGQETQYF. The CDR3 DNA reads TGTGCCAGCAGCTTAATAGCGGGAGGGCAAGAGACCCAGTACTTC.

This clone showed up many times. V gene TRBV10-3 combines with J gene TRBJ1-2; TRBD1 agrees at 7 bases. The CDR3 contains 13 residues. Germline V gene data show CDR1 as ENHRY and CDR2 as SYGVKD. The V gene end was trimmed by 7 bases and the J gene end by 4 bases; junction bases not matched to a gene: 6. CDR3 residues: CAIMEGAGYGYTF. DNA for the CDR3: TGTGCCATCATGGAGGGGGCTGGCTATGGCTACACCTTC.

This clone appeared many times. A read error may produce the germline difference seen at one junction end. V gene TRBV10-3 combines with J gene TRBJ2-3; 7 nucleotides line up with TRBD2. Germline values: CDR1 ENHRY, CDR2 SYGVKD. The CDR3 is 14 amino acids. In DNA form, the CDR3 reads TGTGCCATCAGTGCAGGCGGGAGCAGAGATACGCAGTATTTT. Its protein is CAISAGGSRDTQYF.

This clone was seen at least ten times. The CDR3 nucleotides read TGTGCCAGCAGCTTAGTGGGGCGGGACACCTACGAGCAGTACTTC. Translated: CASSLVGRDTYEQYF. The chain couples TRBV7-9 to TRBJ2-7; D is possibly TRBD1 or TRBD2 (6 bases each). The CDR3 is made up of 15 amino acids. Per the germline V gene, CDR1 is SEHNR and CDR2 is FQNEAQ (reference sequence). The V and J ends lost 1 base and 2 bases respectively, with 12 bases between them. The variable domain in full, with the rest retrieved from reference TRBV7-9 and TRBJ2-7, is DTGVSQNPRHKITKRGQNVTFRCDPISEHNRLYWYRQTLGQGPEFLTYFQNEAQLEKSRLLSDRFSAERPKGSFSTLEIQRTEQGDSAMYLCASSLVGRDTYEQYFGPGTRLTVT.

A few counts support this clone. Other DNA sequences in this sample translate to the same CDR3. This chain connects TRBV2 to TRBJ2-5; 13 nucleotides agree with TRBD2. The CDR3 runs 16 residues. Germline V gives CDR1 SNHLY, CDR2 FYNNEI. The J segment lost 1 base and the V segment lost 9 bases, leaving 8 bases of the junction unmatched. The CDR3 loop reads CASSRGLAGVQETQYF. The CDR3 region has the DNA TGTGCCAGTAGTCGTGGACTAGCGGGGGTCCAAGAGACCCAGTACTTC.

About this clone: A much larger clone differs from this one at a single base, so this may be a read error. Within the sample, other DNA sequences also encode this same CDR3. The V call is TRBV5-4, the J call TRBJ1-2; 10 bases align to TRBD1. V shed 4 bases and J 4 bases; nucleotides not matched to a gene: 4. The germline V gene has CDR1 SGHNT and CDR2 YYREEE (reference sequence). The CDR3 covers 14 residues. The CDR3: CASSLGQGIYGYTF. The CDR3 DNA reads TGTGCCAGCAGCCTGGGACAGGGGATCTATGGCTACACCTTC.

Judged by abundance, this clone is medium-sized (0.01 to 0.1%). This chain joins TRBV6-1 and TRBJ2-2; 8 nucleotides align to TRBD2. Germline loops: CDR1 MNHNS, CDR2 SASEGT. Trimming cost V 10 bases and J 7 bases; bases outside gene matches: 14. The CDR3 is 15 residues long. Here the CDR3 reads CATQGLGRADGELFF. The CDR3 nucleotides are TGTGCCACGCAGGGACTCGGGAGGGCCGACGGGGAGCTGTTTTTT.

This clone came up many times. The rearrangement joins TRBV7-2 to TRBJ2-7; D perhaps matches TRBD1 (6 bases). The V end lost 5 bases, the J end lost 4 bases, and 9 bases lay between the germline ends. Germline CDR1 reads SGHTA; CDR2 reads FQGNSA. The CDR3 is 12 amino acids. CDR3 region: CASSKDSYEQYF. CDR3 nucleotides: TGTGCCAGCAGCAAGGACAGTTACGAGCAGTACTTC.

The chain joins TRBV6-2 or TRBV6-3 to TRBJ2-1; D remains ambiguous. CDR1 and CDR2 from the germline V gene are MNHEY and SVGEGT. V was shortened by 6 bases and J by 9 bases, with 24 bases between the two germline ends. CDR3 length: 16 amino acids. This CDR3 is CASRGLGSSVRSEQFF. Written as DNA, the CDR3 is TGTGCCAGCAGGGGCTTAGGGTCGAGCGTGAGGAGTGAGCAGTTCTTC.

This clone was recorded at least ten times. CDR3 loop: CASSSAWLNEQFF. The CDR3 DNA follows: TGTGCCAGCAGCTCCGCGTGGTTGAATGAGCAGTTCTTC. V and J are TRBV7-2 and TRBJ2-1, with D unclear. V shed 4 bases and J shed 7 bases, with 11 bases lying between them. Germline V gene sequence: CDR1 SGHTA, CDR2 FQGNSA. The CDR3 length is 13 residues.

This clone qualifies as medium-sized. The chain recombines TRBV11-2 with TRBJ2-2; 13 bases align to TRBD2. Germline-derived CDR1 and CDR2 are SGHAT and FQNNGV. Trimming removed 5 bases from V and 0 bases from J; junction bases left unmatched: 3. This CDR3 is built from 17 residues. The CDR3 spells CASSRLAGGANTGELFF. DNA for the CDR3: TGTGCCAGCAGCCGACTAGCGGGGGGAGCGAACACCGGGGAGCTGTTTTTT.

This clone was seen at least ten times. The J gene is TRBJ1-4, the V gene TRBV5-1; D is ambiguous. The CDR3 consists of 17 residues. V was pared by 2 bases and J by 0 bases, with 14 bases between. Germline V lookup: CDR1 SGHRS, CDR2 YFSETQ. In nucleotides, the CDR3 is TGCGCCAGCAGCTTACTGCCCCGCACCGCAACTAATGAAAAACTGTTTTTT. Residues: CASSLLPRTATNEKLFF.

Ten or more counts support this clone. V and J are TRBV10-1 and TRBJ2-2, with a weak D call TRBD2 (5 bases). The CDR3 is 13 amino acids. The V gene lost 4 bases and the J gene lost 8 bases, with 11 bases spanning the gap. Germline V lookup: CDR1 WNHNN, CDR2 SYGVQD (reference sequence). CDR3 sequence (DNA): TGCGCCAGCAGTGGGGCCGGAGGAGGGGAGCTGTTTTTT. Protein: CASSGAGGGELFF.